The 17 T cell receptor beta chains listed next were all sequenced from one sample in a study of T cells in Graves' hyperthyroidism and ophthalmopathy. TCR beta CDR3 regions were amplified from RNA. The study used the HTBI primer set for a first-round RT-PCR of the TCR CDR3. Via MiXCR, TCRdb re-called the multiplex PCR reads, giving one row per CDR3 protein. The table has more than 350,000 distinct CDR3 sequences, about 15% seen once; the top ten hold approximately 19%. The sequenced sample consisted of blood. Receptor source: a woman in her sixties with Graves' ophthalmopathy.

This clonotype has just a few counts. The rearrangement joins TRBV11-2 to TRBJ2-2; D unresolved. This CDR3 is built from 13 residues. Germline values: CDR1 SGHAT, CDR2 FQNNGV. The ends were cut back, 3 bases at V and 10 bases at J, with 12 bases in the middle. Here the CDR3 reads CASSLSGFSELFF. In DNA, the CDR3 is TGTGCCAGCAGCTTGTCAGGTTTTTCGGAGCTGTTTTTT.

This clonotype was seen repeatedly, ten times or more. The gene calls are TRBV28 and TRBJ2-1; 9 bases agree with TRBD2. The CDR3 totals 15 residues. Germline V lookup: CDR1 MDHEN, CDR2 SYDVKM. Trimming at V came to 8 bases and at J to 7 bases, leaving 12 bases not matched to a gene. In DNA form, the CDR3 reads TGTGCCAGCTGGCCCGGCGGGAGGGGCCAGAATGAGCAGTTCTTC. Residues: CASWPGGRGQNEQFF.

This clonotype has more than one count but fewer than ten. V usage is TRBV7-9 and J usage is TRBJ1-2; the D is unclear. CDR1 is SEHNR and CDR2 is FQNEAQ in the germline V gene (reference sequence). The ends were cut back, 4 bases at V and 2 bases at J, with 14 bases in the middle. The CDR3 runs 15 residues. CDR3 coding DNA: TGTGCCAGCAGCTCTGGAGCAGGACGCAACTATGGCTACACCTTC. Its translation: CASSSGAGRNYGYTF.

This clonotype was recorded at least ten times. The V call is TRBV7-2, the J call TRBJ2-2; 11 positions match TRBD2. The trim removed 4 bases at V and 4 bases at J, leaving 8 bases unmatched. This CDR3 is built from 17 residues. Germline V gene data show CDR1 as SGHTA and CDR2 as FQGNSA. For the CDR3, the DNA is TGTGCCAGCAGCTCACCCACAGGACTAGCGGGCACCGGGGAGCTGTTTTTT. Protein: CASSSPTGLAGTGELFF.

This clonotype came up many times. The chain combines TRBV20-1 with TRBJ2-7; TRBD2 agrees at 9 bases. J gave up 1 base and V 0 bases, and 7 bases lay outside the gene matches. Germline CDR1 is DFQATT and CDR2 is SNEGSKA (reference sequence). There are 16 residues in the CDR3. CDR3 sequence: CSARDLLAGYSYEQYF. In DNA form, the CDR3 reads TGCAGTGCTAGAGATTTACTAGCGGGCTATTCCTACGAGCAGTACTTC.

This clonotype was seen repeatedly, ten times or more. CDR3 sequence reads: CASSSRGYGYTF. CDR3 nucleotides: TGTGCCTCCAGTTCCCGTGGCTATGGCTACACCTTC. The V call is TRBV30, the J call TRBJ1-2; D is ambiguous. This CDR3 has 12 residues. Germline V gives CDR1 GTSNPN, CDR2 SVGIG (reference sequence). V shed 7 bases and J shed 4 bases, with 13 bases lying between them.

This clonotype showed up many times. CDR3 sequence reads: CASSGNTQYF. The CDR3 nucleotides read TGTGCCAGCAGTGGAAATACGCAGTATTTT. The chain recombines TRBV2 with TRBJ2-3; D uncertain. There are 10 residues in the CDR3. Trimming took off 4 bases at V and 7 bases at J, with 3 bases between the two ends. Germline assignment: CDR1 SNHLY and CDR2 FYNNEI.

The sample holds a few counts of this clonotype. The chain is built from TRBV6-1 and TRBJ2-3, with 10 bases lining up with TRBD1. This CDR3 comprises 15 residues. V shed 6 bases, J shed 4 bases, and the junction held 7 bases outside the gene matches. Per the germline V gene, CDR1 is MNHNS and CDR2 is SASEGT. This CDR3 reads CASRSTGGGADTQYF. In nucleotides, the CDR3 is TGTGCCAGCAGATCGACAGGGGGCGGGGCAGATACGCAGTATTTT.

The chain combines TRBV6-1 with TRBJ2-5, with 16 bases fitting TRBD2. This CDR3 comprises 18 residues. J was trimmed by 5 bases and V by 3 bases; bases with no gene match: 9. CDR1 and CDR2 from the germline V gene are MNHNS and SASEGT. The CDR3 DNA reads as TGTGCCAGCAGTGACCGGGGACTAGCGGGAGGGCCCGGGGAGACCCAGTACTTC. Translation gives CASSDRGLAGGPGETQYF.

The sample holds many counts of this clonotype. V and J are TRBV20-1 and TRBJ2-1; D not certain. Trimming removed 0 bases at V and 0 bases at J, with 15 bases between. This CDR3 is 17 amino acids long. Germline CDR1 and CDR2: DFQATT and SNEGSKA (reference sequence). The CDR3 bases are TGCAGTGCTAGAGATTTTAGGCTGGAGAGCTCCTACAATGAGCAGTTCTTC. Translation gives CSARDFRLESSYNEQFF.

This clonotype was found many times. The V and J genes are TRBV27 and TRBJ2-1; 8 nucleotides agree with TRBD1. V gave up 2 bases and J gave up 3 bases; unmatched junction bases: 3. The CDR3 runs to 15 residues. Germline-derived CDR1 and CDR2 are MNHEY and SMNVEV (reference sequence). The CDR3 DNA is TGTGCCAGCAGTTTACAGGGGGCGATCTACAATGAGCAGTTCTTC. Its protein is CASSLQGAIYNEQFF.

V usage is TRBV20-1 and J usage is TRBJ2-3; 11 bases are shared with TRBD2. The V gene end was trimmed by 8 bases and the J gene end by 1 base; junction bases not matched to a gene: 14. CDR1 is DFQATT and CDR2 is SNEGSKA in the germline V gene (reference sequence). This CDR3 is 17 amino acids long. The CDR3 here is CSLPGTSGRRGTDTQYF. The CDR3 DNA reads TGCAGTCTACCCGGGACTAGCGGTCGCCGGGGCACAGATACGCAGTATTTT.

This clonotype came up many times. The rearrangement uses TRBV2 and TRBJ1-4, with D perhaps matching TRBD1 (5 bases). Germline V CDR1 and CDR2: SNHLY, FYNNEI. The CDR3 contains 15 residues. The ends were cut back, 0 bases at V and 8 bases at J, with 13 bases in the middle. CDR3 DNA: TGTGCCAGCAGTGAAGCGCTAGGACAAGGGGAAAAACTGTTTTTT. Its translation: CASSEALGQGEKLFF. The full variable domain, with the rest looked up from reference TRBV2 and TRBJ1-4, is EPEVTQTPSHQVTQMGQEVILRCVPISNHLYFYWYRQILGQKVEFLVSFYNNEISEKSEIFDDQFSVERPDGSNFTLKIRSTKLEDSAMYFCASSEALGQGEKLFFGSGTQLSVL.

V and J are TRBV5-1 and TRBJ2-7; D might be TRBD1 (5 bases). Germline values: CDR1 SGHRS, CDR2 YFSETQ. Trimming removed 4 bases at V and 6 bases at J, with 20 bases between. The CDR3 is 15 amino acids. The CDR3 nucleotides read TGCGCCAGCAGCCCAAATGGACAAGTGAAGGGCGAGCAGTACTTC. It yields the protein CASSPNGQVKGEQYF.

The chain is built from TRBV29-1 and TRBJ2-2; no clear D. CDR3 length equals 15 residues. Trimming cost V 3 bases and J 7 bases, with 18 bases left between them. Germline assignment: CDR1 SQVTM and CDR2 ANQGSEA. CDR3 sequence reads: CSVEEPRTSDGELFF. Written as DNA, the CDR3 is TGCAGCGTTGAGGAGCCTAGAACCTCCGACGGGGAGCTGTTTTTT.

This clonotype appeared many times. The junction and the germline gene differ at one end; a read error may be behind it. This chain joins TRBV28 and TRBJ1-1; TRBD1 might be the D (5 bases). CDR3 length equals 11 residues. The germline CDR1 and CDR2 sequences are MDHEN and SYDVKM. Here the CDR3 reads CAGGGVLGKIF. The CDR3 region has the DNA TGTGCCGGTGGAGGGGTCTTGGGGAAAATCTTT.

The J gene is TRBJ1-1, the V gene TRBV19, with D possibly being TRBD1 (5 bases). Germline-derived CDR1 and CDR2 are LNHDA and SQIVND (reference sequence). Trimming shortened V by 5 bases and J by 4 bases, and 14 bases separated the two germline ends. The CDR3 has 14 amino acids. This CDR3 reads CASSLSRAGTEAFF. CDR3 DNA sequence: TGTGCCAGTAGTTTGAGCAGGGCTGGCACTGAAGCTTTCTTT.